The 14 T cell receptor beta chains below were found in one sample sequenced in a study of monozygotic twins with inflammatory bowel disease. TCRdb re-called the 5' RACE reads, yielding one record per CDR3 amino acid sequence without DNA. The sample totals roughly 100,000 distinct CDR3 sequences. The specimen was blood. Receptors were obtained from a human donor with ulcerative colitis or Crohn's disease, or a healthy co-twin of an affected twin (not recorded which).

The chain employs TRBV7-9 and TRBJ2-5; the D call of TRBD2 rests on TCRdb alone, since no DNA is present to check it. Germline-derived CDR1 and CDR2 are SEHNR and FQNEAQ (reference sequence). CDR3 length: 16 amino acids. This chain's CDR3 is CASSLTTSGRRETQYF.

The chain couples TRBV5-1 to TRBJ2-5; the TCRdb call, TRBD1, lacks DNA for checking. Germline CDR1 and CDR2: SGHRS and YFSETQ. The CDR3 sequence is 13 residues long. The CDR3 sequence is CASSLRGPETQYF.

The rearrangement joins TRBV12-3 or TRBV12-4 to TRBJ2-3; TCRdb's D call of TRBD1 is untestable without DNA. The CDR3 is 15 amino acids. Here the CDR3 reads CASSRQVPSTDTQYF.

The chain recombines TRBV7-9 with TRBJ1-1. The CDR3 is 13 amino acids. CDR1 is SEHNR and CDR2 is FQNEAQ in the germline V gene (reference sequence). CDR3: CASSLDTNTEAFF.

The chain is built from TRBV7-2 and TRBJ2-3; TCRdb's assignment of TRBD2 cannot be checked, as there is no DNA. Germline V gene data show CDR1 as SGHTA and CDR2 as FQGNSA. CDR3 size: 16 residues. The CDR3 reads CASSDRTSGSTDTQYF.

The chain employs TRBV5-1 and TRBJ2-7; the TCRdb D gene call, TRBD2, has no DNA to confirm it. This CDR3 spans 16 amino acids. Looked up from germline, CDR1 is SGHRS and CDR2 is YFSETQ. This chain's CDR3 is CASSLVSRGGSYEQYF.

The chain has TRBV6-5 and TRBJ2-1; no DNA is available, so the TRBD1 call from TCRdb remains unchecked. The V gene's germline CDR1 is MNHEY and CDR2 SVGAGI. There are 15 residues in the CDR3. The CDR3 loop reads CASSWSGGFRGQQFF.

The V call is TRBV4-2, the J call TRBJ2-7. The CDR3 extends over 14 amino acids. The germline V gene encodes CDR1 LGHNA and CDR2 YNFKEQ. This CDR3 reads CASSPRHTSYEQYF.

V usage is TRBV29-1 and J usage is TRBJ2-7; the TCRdb D gene call, TRBD1, has no DNA to confirm it. Germline V gene lookup returns CDR1 SQVTM and CDR2 ANQGSEA. The CDR3 has 15 residues. This chain's CDR3 is CSVEGRGGIGYEQYF.

The rearrangement joins TRBV7-3 to TRBJ2-3; checking the TCRdb D call of TRBD1 is not possible without DNA. The CDR3 consists of 14 residues. Germline loops: CDR1 SGHTA, CDR2 FQGTGA. The CDR3 sequence: CASSRTGGPDTQYF.

The rearrangement uses TRBV3-1 and TRBJ2-5. There are 13 residues in the CDR3. CDR1 LGHDT and CDR2 YNNKEL come from the germline V gene (reference sequence). This CDR3 is CASGGGLQETQYF.

The V call is TRBV5-1, the J call TRBJ2-1. Germline CDR1 reads SGHRS; CDR2 reads YFSETQ. The CDR3 spans 11 residues. The CDR3 protein is CASSSAREQFF.

This sequence joins TRBV7-6 and TRBJ2-7. The CDR3 loop spans 15 amino acids. Germline CDR1 is SGHVS and CDR2 is FNYEAQ. The CDR3 spells CASSFGDLSSYEQYF.

The chain joins TRBV27 to TRBJ2-7; TCRdb outputs TRBD2, but without DNA this stays unchecked. CDR1 MNHEY and CDR2 SMNVEV come from the germline V gene (reference sequence). This CDR3 contains 16 residues. CDR3 amino acids: CASSLSHGGPTYEQYF.